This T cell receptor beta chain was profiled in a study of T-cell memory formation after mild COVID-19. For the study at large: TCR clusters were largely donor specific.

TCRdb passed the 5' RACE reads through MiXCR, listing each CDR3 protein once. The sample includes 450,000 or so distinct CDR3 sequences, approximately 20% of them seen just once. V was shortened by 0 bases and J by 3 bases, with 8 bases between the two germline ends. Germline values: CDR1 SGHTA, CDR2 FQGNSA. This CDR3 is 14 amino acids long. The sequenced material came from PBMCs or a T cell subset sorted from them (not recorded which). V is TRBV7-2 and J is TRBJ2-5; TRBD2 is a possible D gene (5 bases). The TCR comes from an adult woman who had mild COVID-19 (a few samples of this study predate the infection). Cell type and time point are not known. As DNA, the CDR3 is TGTGCCAGCAGCTTAGCCGCCGGGGAAGAGACCCAGTACTTC. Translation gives CASSLAAGEETQYF.